This paragraph covers one TCR beta chain sequence. Its cognate antigen is unknown. The entry originates in a study of blood T cells in healthy people across ages. Study-wide findings and caveats: Donors of long life had a larger count of naive CD4+ cells and greater diversity than aged donors.

Germline V gene sequence: CDR1 SQVTM, CDR2 ANQGSEA. The V and J ends lost 7 bases and 5 bases respectively, with 11 bases between them. CDR3 length: 11 residues. With a J-beta primer mix and a sample-barcoded 5' primer, a second PCR ran roughly 6 to 11 cycles. Per-sample output comprised a minimum of 2.5 million paired-end reads containing CDR3. From the 5' RACE reads, TCRdb called clonotypes with MiXCR, one entry per CDR3 protein. This repertoire shows more than 700,000 distinct CDR3 sequences, around half found once; its top ten account for roughly 40%. The chain links TRBV29-1 to TRBJ1-2; D may be TRBD1 (5 bases). The source is a man older than 75 in good health. What was sequenced was blood. CDR3 sequence (DNA): TGCAGCGCTGGGGGGGATTATGGCTACACCTTC. Its protein is CSAGGDYGYTF.